This TCR beta chain comes out of a study of cytomegalovirus exposure and HLA in healthy donors. PCR used 60 Vbeta primers and 13 Jbeta primers. Profiling relied on immunoSEQ multiplex PCR, and the TCRdb table lists in-frame clones only, not all of them. The repertoire holds roughly 240,000 clones, with roughly 78% as singletons. The V gene lost 6 bases and the J gene lost 0 bases, with 17 bases spanning the gap. The CDR3 loop spans 17 amino acids. This TCR was recovered from a boy under 18 in good health and CMV-seronegative. The sequenced sample was PBMCs. The chain uses TRBV23-1 and TRBJ1-4; perhaps TRBD1 as D (6 bases). TRBV23-1 is assigned to the ORF class and has an uncertain function. Written as DNA, the CDR3 is TGCGCCAGCAGACAAGGGCCAGGGGTTCCAACTAATGAAAAACTGTTTTTT. Protein sequence: CASRQGPGVPTNEKLFF.